This TCR beta chain was captured by sequencing in a study of blood T cell repertoires in COVID-19. CDR1 and CDR2 from the germline V gene are MDHEN and SYDVKM. The CDR3 loop spans 13 amino acids. Trimming stripped 6 bases from V and 2 bases from J, with 11 bases between. Profiling relied on immunoSEQ multiplex PCR, and the TCRdb table lists in-frame clones only, not all of them. The sample gives around 160,000 clones, roughly 85% of which show up once; nearly 8.5% is in the top ten. This sequence joins TRBV28 and TRBJ2-7; D might be TRBD2 (6 bases). This clonotype was obtained from a man in his 60s with acute or convalescent COVID-19. The sequenced sample was peripheral blood. This CDR3 is CASRGLGPYEQYF. CDR3 nucleotides: TGTGCCAGCAGGGGACTCGGTCCCTACGAGCAGTACTTC.